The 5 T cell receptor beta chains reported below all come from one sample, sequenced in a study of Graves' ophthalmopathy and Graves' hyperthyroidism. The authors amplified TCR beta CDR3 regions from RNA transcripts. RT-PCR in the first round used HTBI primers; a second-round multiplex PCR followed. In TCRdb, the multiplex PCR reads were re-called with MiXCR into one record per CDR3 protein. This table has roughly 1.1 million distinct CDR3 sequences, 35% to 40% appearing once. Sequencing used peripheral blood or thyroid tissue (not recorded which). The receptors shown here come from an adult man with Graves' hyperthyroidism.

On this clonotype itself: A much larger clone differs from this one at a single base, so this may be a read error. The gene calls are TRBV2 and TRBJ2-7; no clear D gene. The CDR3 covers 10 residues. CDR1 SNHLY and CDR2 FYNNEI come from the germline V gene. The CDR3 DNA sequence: TGTGTCAGCAGTGTTCAAGAGCAGTACTTC. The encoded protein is CVSSVQEQYF.

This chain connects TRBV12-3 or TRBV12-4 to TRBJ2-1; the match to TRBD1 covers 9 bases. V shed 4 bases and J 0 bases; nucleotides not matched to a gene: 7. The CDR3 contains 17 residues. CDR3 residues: CASSSPTGGSSYNEQFF. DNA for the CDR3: TGTGCCAGCAGTTCCCCGACAGGGGGAAGCTCCTACAATGAGCAGTTCTTC.

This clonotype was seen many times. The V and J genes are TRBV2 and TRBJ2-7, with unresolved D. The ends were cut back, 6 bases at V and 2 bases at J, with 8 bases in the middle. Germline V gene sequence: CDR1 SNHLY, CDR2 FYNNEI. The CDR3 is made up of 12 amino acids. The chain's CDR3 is CASRTDTYEQYF. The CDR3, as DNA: TGTGCCAGCAGAACGGATACCTACGAGCAGTACTTC.

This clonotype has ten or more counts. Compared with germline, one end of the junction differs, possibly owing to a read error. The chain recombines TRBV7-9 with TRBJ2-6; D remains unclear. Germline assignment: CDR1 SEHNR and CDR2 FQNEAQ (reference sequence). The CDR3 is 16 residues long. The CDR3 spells CASSQDVDSGANVLTF. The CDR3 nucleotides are TGCGCCAGCAGCCAAGACGTCGACTCTGGGGCCAACGTCCTGACTTTC. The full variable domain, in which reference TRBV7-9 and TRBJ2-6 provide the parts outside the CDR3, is DTGVSQNPRHKITKRGQNVTFRCDPISEHNRLYWYRQTLGQGPEFLTYFQNEAQLEKSRLLSDRFSAERPKGSFSTLEIQRTEQGDSAMYLCASSQDVDSGANVLTFGAGSRLTVL.

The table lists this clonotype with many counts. The CDR3 DNA reads as TGCAGCTCGACAGGGTCTGGATCAGAGACCCAGTACTTC. This translates into CSSTGSGSETQYF. The chain employs TRBV29-1 and TRBJ2-5, with TRBD1 matching over 7 bases. Germline-derived CDR1 and CDR2 are SQVTM and ANQGSEA. The CDR3 covers 13 residues. With 8 bases clipped from V and 4 bases from J, the junction kept 10 bases outside the gene matches.